Reported below is one T cell receptor (beta chain). Its antigen is as yet unknown. The data stem from a study of T cell repertoires and HLA-DP antigens. In the study overall: CD4+ T cells were cocultured with HeLa cells expressing HLA-DP.

TCRdb's copy holds only in-frame clones and misses some; the assay was immunoSEQ multiplex PCR. The table has approximately 89,000 clones, roughly 86% seen once. The CDR3 spans 16 residues. Germline V gene lookup returns CDR1 SGDLS and CDR2 YYNGEE. Unmatched junction bases numbered 14, after V lost 3 bases and J lost 7 bases. The V gene is TRBV9, the J gene TRBJ2-7; 9 bases fit TRBD2. Sequenced: CD4+ T cells from PBMCs. This sequence was found in a man between 50 and 59 years old in good health and CMV-seronegative. The CDR3 reads CASSADLGAGGTEQYF. The CDR3 coding sequence is TGTGCCAGCAGCGCAGATCTTGGAGCGGGAGGCACGGAGCAGTACTTC.